The next 4 T cell receptor beta chains were all read from a single sample in a study of a mutant IDH1 vaccine in newly diagnosed glioma. Which antigens these TCRs recognize remains unknown. The time point is: week 5, during vaccination. The content of each vaccine dose was 300 ug of mutant IDH1 20-mer peptide, and topical imiquimod accompanied it. The assay was immunoSEQ multiplex PCR, and TCRdb's table has in-frame clones only and misses some. The sample lists around 56,000 clones, roughly 82% occurring once. The specimen was PBMCs, collected from a glioma patient whose treatment included an IDH1 peptide vaccine. These TCRs come from a woman aged 18 to 35 with glioma. Some clones in this sample may be carry-over from other donors' samples.

The J gene is TRBJ1-1, the V gene TRBV11-2; D not certain. Trimming pared 5 bases from V and 6 bases from J, leaving 13 bases between. Germline-derived CDR1 and CDR2 are SGHAT and FQNNGV. The CDR3 consists of 13 residues. The CDR3 is CASSLGLGSEAFF. The CDR3 DNA reads TGTGCCAGCAGCCTAGGACTAGGCTCTGAAGCTTTCTTT.

This sequence joins TRBV7-2 and TRBJ1-4, with unresolved D. Germline assignment: CDR1 SGHTA and CDR2 FQGNSA. Trimming removed 2 bases from V and 5 bases from J, with 15 bases in between. The CDR3 runs to 16 residues. CDR3 in amino acids: CASSLNPSRKNEKLFF. The CDR3 nucleotides read TGTGCCAGCAGCTTAAACCCAAGTCGGAAGAATGAAAAACTGTTTTTT. Looking up the rest from reference TRBV7-2 and TRBJ1-4 gives the full variable domain: GAGVSQSPSNKVTEKGKDVELRCDPISGHTALYWYRQSLGQGLEFLIYFQGNSAPDKSGLPSDRFSAERTGGSVSTLTIQRTQQEDSAVYLCASSLNPSRKNEKLFFGSGTQLSVL.

This clone was picked up one time. J is TRBJ2-1 and V is TRBV25-1; D might be TRBD1 (5 bases). This CDR3 is built from 14 residues. V lost 1 base, J lost 5 bases, and 9 bases lay in between. CDR1 and CDR2 from the germline V gene are MGHDK and SYGVNS. CDR3 region: CASSEFSRDNEQFF. The CDR3 coding sequence is TGTGCCAGCAGTGAATTTAGCAGGGACAATGAGCAGTTCTTC.

J is TRBJ1-5 and V is TRBV5-8; D is unclear. Trimming shortened V by 3 bases and J by 1 base, and 14 bases separated the two germline ends. Germline V lookup: CDR1 SGHTS, CDR2 YDEGEE. The CDR3 spans 16 residues. The CDR3 region has the DNA TGTGCCAGCAGCTGGAAGAAGGGAGGGAGCAATCAGCCCCAGCATTTT. Amino acids: CASSWKKGGSNQPQHF.